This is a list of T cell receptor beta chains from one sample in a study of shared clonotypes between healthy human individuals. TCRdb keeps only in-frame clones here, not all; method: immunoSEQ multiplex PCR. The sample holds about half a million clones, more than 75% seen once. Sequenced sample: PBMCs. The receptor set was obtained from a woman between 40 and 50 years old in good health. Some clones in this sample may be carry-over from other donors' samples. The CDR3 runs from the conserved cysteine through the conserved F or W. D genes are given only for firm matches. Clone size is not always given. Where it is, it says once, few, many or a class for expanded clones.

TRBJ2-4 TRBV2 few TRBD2 CASSTRSSGIQYF TGTGCCAGCAGCACTCGCTCTAGCGGCATTCAGTACTTC
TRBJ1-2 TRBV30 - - CAFQAPAGGYTF TGTGCCTTCCAGGCGCCTGCGGGAGGCTACACCTTC
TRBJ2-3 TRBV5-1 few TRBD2 CASSGGLAVSGTDTQYF TGCGCCAGCAGCGGGGGACTAGCCGTGAGTGGCACAGATACGCAGTATTTT
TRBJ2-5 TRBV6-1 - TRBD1 CASSTGAETQYF TGTGCCAGCAGTACAGGGGCAGAGACCCAGTACTTC
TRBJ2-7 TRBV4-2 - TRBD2 CASSRTGLAGGDYEEQYF TGTGCCAGCAGCCGTACGGGACTAGCGGGAGGAGACTACGAAGAGCAGTACTTC
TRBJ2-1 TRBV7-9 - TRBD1 CASSLLRDRDYNEQFF TGTGCCAGCAGCCTTCTACGGGACAGGGACTACAATGAGCAGTTCTTC
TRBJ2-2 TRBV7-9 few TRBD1 CASSSSPGTGNGELFF TGTGCCAGCAGCTCCAGTCCCGGGACAGGGAACGGGGAGCTGTTTTTT
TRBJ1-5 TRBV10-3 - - CAISDLSNQPQHF TGTGCCATCAGTGACCTTAGCAATCAGCCCCAGCATTTT
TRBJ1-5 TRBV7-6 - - CASSLGMGQPQHF TGTGCCAGCAGCTTAGGTATGGGGCAGCCCCAGCATTTT
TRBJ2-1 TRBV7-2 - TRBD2 CASSLASVGAGGSNEQFF TGTGCCAGCAGCTTAGCGAGCGTAGGAGCGGGAGGTAGCAATGAGCAGTTCTTC
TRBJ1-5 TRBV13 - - CASSARAGGSVQPQHF TGTGCCAGCAGCGCACGGGCGGGGGGCAGTGTTCAGCCCCAGCATTTT
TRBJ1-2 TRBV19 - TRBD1 CASSIQVDRDKYGYTF TGTGCCAGTAGTATTCAAGTCGACAGGGATAAGTATGGCTACACCTTC
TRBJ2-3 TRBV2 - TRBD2 CASSEPSGRLTDTQYF TGTGCCAGCAGTGAACCTAGCGGGAGATTGACAGATACGCAGTATTTT
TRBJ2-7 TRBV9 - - CASSEGQGWEQYF TGTGCCAGCAGCGAGGGCCAGGGATGGGAGCAGTACTTC
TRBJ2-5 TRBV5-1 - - CASSLRGEETQYF TGCGCCAGCAGCTTAAGGGGAGAAGAGACCCAGTACTTC
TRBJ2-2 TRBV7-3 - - CASSLLGPGLVGELFF TGTGCCAGCAGCTTACTTGGCCCAGGTTTAGTCGGGGAGCTGTTTTTT
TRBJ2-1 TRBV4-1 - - CASSLVGVQGDEQFF TGCGCCAGCAGCCTTGTGGGGGTACAGGGCGATGAGCAGTTCTTC
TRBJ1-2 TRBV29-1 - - CSVVPKAGGYTF TGCAGCGTTGTTCCCAAAGCCGGTGGCTACACCTTC
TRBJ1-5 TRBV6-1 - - CASSTPGQINQPQHF TGTGCCAGCAGTACTCCAGGACAGATCAATCAGCCCCAGCATTTT
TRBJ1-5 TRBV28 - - CASSWIGVNQPQHF TGTGCCAGCAGTTGGATCGGTGTAAATCAGCCCCAGCATTTT
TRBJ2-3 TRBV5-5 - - CASSFGRGSGTDTQYF TGTGCCAGCAGCTTCGGACGGGGTTCGGGCACAGATACGCAGTATTTT
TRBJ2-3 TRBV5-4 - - CASSLEVYGGVDTQYF TGTGCCAGCAGCTTGGAAGTCTACGGCGGGGTAGATACGCAGTATTTT
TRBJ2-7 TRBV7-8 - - CASSLRQSPYEQYF TGTGCCAGCAGCTTAAGGCAGTCGCCCTACGAGCAGTACTTC
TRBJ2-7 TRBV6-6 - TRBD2 CASRLTSGSPEQYF TGTGCCAGCAGGTTGACTAGCGGGAGTCCCGAGCAGTACTTC
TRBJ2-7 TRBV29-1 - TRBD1 CSVEENRGTYEQYF TGCAGCGTTGAAGAAAACAGGGGAACCTACGAGCAGTACTTC
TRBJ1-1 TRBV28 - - CASSKRVNTEAFF TGTGCCAGCAGTAAAAGGGTGAACACTGAAGCTTTCTTT
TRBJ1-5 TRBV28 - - CASSGQGQPQHF TGTGCCAGCAGTGGCCAGGGTCAGCCCCAGCATTTT